These 24 T cell receptor beta chains were all obtained from the same sample, sequenced in a study of T cells after yellow fever vaccination. TCRdb re-called the 5' RACE reads through MiXCR, storing one row per CDR3 protein. The sample has under 600,000 distinct CDR3 sequences; about a fifth are singletons. Here the sequenced sample was PBMCs, taken about 21 days after the first yellow fever vaccination. The source is a man aged 18 to 29 who received the YFV17D yellow fever vaccine.

The chain employs TRBV12-3 or TRBV12-4 and TRBJ2-7, with D hard to call. Trimming cost V 5 bases and J 3 bases, with 11 bases left between them. CDR3 length equals 13 residues. The CDR3 reads CASSRTGNYEQYF. The CDR3, as DNA: TGTGCCAGCAGTAGGACGGGCAACTACGAGCAGTACTTC.

The chain couples TRBV4-1 to TRBJ2-7; TRBD1 aligns across 7 bases. The CDR3 consists of 15 residues. Trimming took 4 bases from V and 0 from J; bases not matched to a gene: 6. CDR1 is MGHRA and CDR2 is YSYEKL in the germline V gene. The CDR3 reads CASSLRQGISYEQYF. CDR3 bases: TGCGCCAGCAGCCTTAGACAGGGCATCTCCTACGAGCAGTACTTC.

This chain uses TRBV5-1 with TRBJ2-5, with 9 bases aligning to TRBD2. The trim removed 7 bases at V and 5 bases at J, leaving 6 bases unmatched. Germline CDR1 SGHRS, CDR2 YFSETQ. The CDR3 loop spans 13 amino acids. CDR3 sequence (DNA): TGCGCCAGCCGTGTAGCGGGGGTGGAGACCCAGTACTTC. Residues: CASRVAGVETQYF. The full variable domain, with the rest looked up from reference TRBV5-1 and TRBJ2-5, is KAGVTQTPRYLIKTRGQQVTLSCSPISGHRSVSWYQQTPGQGLQFLFEYFSETQRNKGNFPGRFSGRQFSNSRSEMNVSTLELGDSALYLCASRVAGVETQYFGPGTRLLVL.

This clonotype was detected a few times. This CDR3 reads CASSSDRRGQSEAFF. In DNA form, the CDR3 reads TGCGCCAGCAGTTCCGATCGCAGGGGACAGAGTGAAGCTTTCTTT. The rearrangement links TRBV5-1 to TRBJ1-1, with TRBD1 matching over 7 bases. The J segment lost 7 bases and the V segment lost 5 bases, leaving 14 bases of the junction unmatched. From germline, CDR1 is SGHRS and CDR2 YFSETQ. This CDR3 spans 15 amino acids.

The V gene is TRBV20-1, the J gene TRBJ1-1; a possible D gene is TRBD1 (6 bases). V gave up 3 bases and J gave up 5 bases, with 16 bases separating them. The germline CDR1 and CDR2 sequences are DFQATT and SNEGSKA (reference sequence). This CDR3 contains 14 residues. The CDR3 region is CSASPRTEGTEAFF. The CDR3 DNA follows: TGCAGTGCTAGTCCCAGGACAGAAGGAACTGAAGCTTTCTTT.

This clonotype showed up just a few times. This rearrangement joins TRBV15 to TRBJ2-3; D gene ambiguous. CDR1 is LNHNV, CDR2 YYDKDF, per germline (reference sequence). Trimming cost V 0 bases and J 6 bases, with 10 bases left between them. The CDR3 is 14 residues long. CDR3 nucleotides: TGTGCCACCAGCAGAGATACCTTGGAGGATACGCAGTATTTT. As protein: CATSRDTLEDTQYF.

The rearrangement uses TRBV4-3 and TRBJ1-2, with no clear D. CDR3 length: 14 amino acids. Trimming left V 0 bases short and J 6 bases short, with 11 bases between. Germline V gene lookup returns CDR1 LGHNA and CDR2 YSLEER. CDR3 in DNA: TGCGCCAGCAGCCAAGATGTACAGATGCATGGCTACACCTTC. Its protein is CASSQDVQMHGYTF.

The table lists this clonotype with a few counts. The CDR3 DNA follows: TGTGCCAGCAGCTTTAGCGGGTCTTTCCAAGAGACCCAGTACTTC. Translating it yields CASSFSGSFQETQYF. The chain employs TRBV7-2 and TRBJ2-5; 7 positions match TRBD2. With 3 bases clipped from V and 1 base from J, the junction kept 5 bases outside the gene matches. The CDR3 is 15 amino acids. The germline V gene has CDR1 SGHTA and CDR2 FQGNSA.

In its sample, this clonotype was seen a few times. V usage is TRBV12-3 or TRBV12-4 and J usage is TRBJ2-1; D uncertain. The CDR3 totals 13 residues. V was cut by 8 bases and J by 6 bases, with 14 bases left in between. Here the CDR3 reads CASGTPPGNEQFF. The CDR3 region has the DNA TGTGCCAGCGGCACCCCCCCGGGCAATGAGCAGTTCTTC.

The rearrangement joins TRBV5-6 to TRBJ1-1; D possibly corresponds to TRBD1 (5 bases). CDR3 length equals 14 residues. Trimming left V 5 bases short and J 1 base short, with 12 bases between. Germline V gene data show CDR1 as SGHDT and CDR2 as YYEEEE. The CDR3 protein is CASRSGPKNTEAFF. The CDR3 nucleotides are TGTGCCAGCAGGTCGGGGCCGAAGAACACTGAAGCTTTCTTT.

This chain links TRBV12-3 or TRBV12-4 with TRBJ1-1; tentative D call: TRBD1 (5 bases). CDR3 length: 15 amino acids. Trimming removed 1 base at V and 6 bases at J, with 15 bases between. The DNA of the CDR3 is TGTGCCAGCAGTTTAGAACGGGGGGTTAGACCTGAAGCTTTCTTT. Translating it yields CASSLERGVRPEAFF.

CDR3 amino acids: CASSQDRNGQPQHF. Written as DNA, the CDR3 is TGCGCCAGCAGCCAAGATCGAAACGGGCAGCCCCAGCATTTT. The rearrangement links TRBV4-1 to TRBJ1-5; D gene uncertain. Per germline, CDR1 MGHRA and CDR2 YSYEKL. CDR3 length equals 14 residues. The V and J ends lost 0 bases and 7 bases respectively, with 10 bases between them.

Note on this clonotype: A much larger clone is a single base away; this may be a read error. The chain couples TRBV6-2 or TRBV6-3 to TRBJ2-3; D is unclear. The CDR3 is 13 residues long. Deletions cut 6 bases from V and 0 bases from J, with 7 bases between. Per germline, CDR1 MNHEY and CDR2 SVGEGT. The CDR3 DNA reads TGTGCCAGCAGCCACGACAGCACAGATACGCAGTATTTT. This gives the protein CASSHDSTDTQYF.

V is TRBV5-1 and J is TRBJ2-3; weak D call: TRBD2 (5 bases). Trimming left V 4 bases short and J 1 base short, with 10 bases between. Germline V CDR1 and CDR2: SGHRS, YFSETQ. This CDR3 has 14 amino acids. CDR3 nucleotides: TGCGCCAGCAGCAAGCATAGCGGCACAGATACGCAGTATTTT. Its protein is CASSKHSGTDTQYF. The entire variable domain, with the rest obtained from reference TRBV5-1 and TRBJ2-3, is as follows: KAGVTQTPRYLIKTRGQQVTLSCSPISGHRSVSWYQQTPGQGLQFLFEYFSETQRNKGNFPGRFSGRQFSNSRSEMNVSTLELGDSALYLCASSKHSGTDTQYFGPGTRLTVL.

V and J are TRBV27 and TRBJ2-1; possibly TRBD1 or TRBD2 for D (5 bases each). V was pared by 7 bases and J by 8 bases, with 18 bases between. CDR1 is MNHEY, CDR2 SMNVEV, per germline (reference sequence). The CDR3 contains 14 residues. CDR3 nucleotide sequence: TGTGCCAGCACCCCCGGGACCGGACGGCATGAGCAGTTCTTC. Translated: CASTPGTGRHEQFF.

The sample holds a few counts of this clonotype. The chain combines TRBV7-9 with TRBJ1-1; tentatively, D is TRBD1 (6 bases). The CDR3 has 15 amino acids. Trimming stripped 1 base from V and 4 bases from J, with 13 bases between. CDR1 and CDR2 from the germline V gene are SEHNR and FQNEAQ (reference sequence). The CDR3 coding sequence is TGTGCCAGCAGCTTAGGAGGGGGGGTTGGCACTGAAGCTTTCTTT. Protein: CASSLGGGVGTEAFF.

This clonotype was seen a few times. The chain links TRBV6-2 or TRBV6-3 to TRBJ2-5; perhaps TRBD2 as D (6 bases). The CDR3 totals 12 residues. The V gene lost 8 bases and the J gene lost 7 bases, with 14 bases spanning the gap. Germline CDR1 is MNHEY and CDR2 is SVGEGT. The DNA of the CDR3 is TGTGCCAGCCGGGACCTGGGGGGGACCCAGTACTTC. Translating it yields CASRDLGGTQYF.

The chain is built from TRBV4-2 and TRBJ2-7, with D perhaps TRBD2 (5 bases). The CDR3 extends over 19 amino acids. The germline V gene has CDR1 LGHNA and CDR2 YNFKEQ. V lost 0 bases and J lost 3, with 24 bases in between. The DNA for the CDR3 is TGTGCCAGCAGCCAAGATTTGGGGAGATCCCGGACTTCCTACTACGAGCAGTACTTC. The encoded protein is CASSQDLGRSRTSYYEQYF.

The V call is TRBV4-3, the J call TRBJ2-2; 9 nucleotides agree with TRBD1. Trimming cost V 7 bases and J 3 bases; bases outside gene matches: 3. The CDR3 is 14 residues long. Germline V CDR1 and CDR2: LGHNA, YSLEER. The CDR3 DNA follows: TGCGCCAGCAACAGGGGGCAGGACACCGGGGAGCTGTTTTTT. This translates into CASNRGQDTGELFF.

A word on this clonotype: The conserved final phenylalanine or tryptophan is absent from the CDR3, which likely points to a read error. The rearrangement links TRBV5-1 to TRBJ2-2; D might be TRBD2 (6 bases). Trimming pared 4 bases from V and 5 bases from J, leaving 21 bases between. This CDR3 is 17 amino acids long. CDR1 is SGHRS, CDR2 YFSETQ, per germline. This CDR3 reads CASSNPYQTGRTGELFL. In nucleotides, the CDR3 is TGCGCCAGCAGCAATCCTTACCAGACTGGGAGGACCGGGGAGCTGTTTCTT.

This clonotype was recorded a few times. The chain uses TRBV6-1 and TRBJ1-4; 7 nucleotides line up with TRBD1. This CDR3 is built from 15 residues. Trimming at V came to 6 bases and at J to 3 bases, leaving 7 bases not matched to a gene. Germline lookup yields CDR1 MNHNS and CDR2 SASEGT. The CDR3, as DNA: TGTGCCAGCAGAGGACCAGGGGGGCCTAATGAAAAACTGTTTTTT. It encodes CASRGPGGPNEKLFF.

This clonotype was observed a few times. The chain carries TRBV19 and TRBJ2-1; the D is unclear. Germline loops: CDR1 LNHDA, CDR2 SQIVND (reference sequence). Trimming stripped 1 base from V and 0 bases from J, with 7 bases between. The CDR3 extends over 15 amino acids. The CDR3 protein is CASSIGSGSYNEQFF. The CDR3 DNA is TGTGCCAGTAGTATAGGATCCGGCTCCTACAATGAGCAGTTCTTC.

This sequence joins TRBV6-5 and TRBJ1-1; TRBD1 matches at 8 bases. This CDR3 spans 17 amino acids. Looked up from germline, CDR1 is MNHEY and CDR2 is SVGAGI. V gave up 0 bases and J gave up 7 bases; unmatched junction bases: 13. The CDR3 DNA reads TGTGCCAGCAGTTACTCCCCCAGGGGGCGCGATGCTGGTGAAGCTTTCTTT. Encoded protein: CASSYSPRGRDAGEAFF.

V and J are TRBV29-1 and TRBJ2-7; D unclear. Germline V gives CDR1 SQVTM, CDR2 ANQGSEA. Trimming removed 3 bases at V and 2 bases at J, with 5 bases between. CDR3 length equals 11 residues. The chain's CDR3 is CSVETAYEQYF. Written as DNA, the CDR3 is TGCAGCGTTGAGACCGCCTACGAGCAGTACTTC.